This T cell receptor (beta chain) was obtained from a study of CD8 T cells in ankylosing spondylitis (dated by TCRdb to about 2017). The study in broad terms: The study set out to find disease-linked TCR variants by profiling T cell receptor beta repertoires in ankylosing spondylitis patients and healthy donors. The full study cohort comprised about 25 ankylosing spondylitis patients and 110 or so healthy donors. Peripheral blood was sampled, and synovial fluid was also collected from ankylosing spondylitis patients.

Sequenced on an Illumina HiSeq 2500. TCR beta libraries were prepared by quantitative 5'-RACE with molecular barcodes. The study's processing was this. Disease-linked TCR variants were identified with a new computational method built on a probabilistic model of VDJ rearrangement. Clones were called with MiXCR by TCRdb after fastp trimmed the public reads at Q25, and only in-frame beta chains were retained. Rows merge per CDR3 protein into single entries with the most common DNA and genes. TCRdb's processing, not the study's, gives the V and J calls here. The sample contains some 350,000 distinct CDR3 sequences, 14% to 15% of them found a single time. Jointly, the top ten make up 0.9% to 1.2% of the sample. This clonotype was detected a few times. Its specific antigen is unknown. Per-nucleotide qualities are absent, and no much larger clonotype sits a single base away. There are 11 amino acids in the CDR3, from cysteine to phenylalanine inclusive. CDR3 DNA is the only sequence kept; it has 33 bases, read in frame from the first base. The trim is 4 bases for V and 7 bases for J, with a gap of 7 bases between the germline ends.

The full study reports these points: In peripheral blood, the disease-linked clones were found at relatively low frequencies and had a CD8+ phenotype. A TCR beta motif made up of several highly homologous amino acid variants appeared to be characteristic of blood from ankylosing spondylitis patients. According to the report, matched synovial fluid samples from ankylosing spondylitis patients were significantly enriched for the disease-linked clones. Some motif variants were previously reported in synovial fluid and blood of reactive arthritis patients, suggesting common disease-initiation mechanisms.

The sample consisted of blood, either unsorted or a sorted T cell fraction (not recorded which). In this chain, TRBV12-3 or TRBV12-4 is recombined with TRBJ1-1, with no confidently assigned D gene. This receptor was obtained from a male donor with ankylosing spondylitis or in good health (not recorded which). The DNA reads as follows: TGTGCCAGCAGTTACAGAAATGAAGCTTTCTTT. The translation is CASSYRNEAFF.